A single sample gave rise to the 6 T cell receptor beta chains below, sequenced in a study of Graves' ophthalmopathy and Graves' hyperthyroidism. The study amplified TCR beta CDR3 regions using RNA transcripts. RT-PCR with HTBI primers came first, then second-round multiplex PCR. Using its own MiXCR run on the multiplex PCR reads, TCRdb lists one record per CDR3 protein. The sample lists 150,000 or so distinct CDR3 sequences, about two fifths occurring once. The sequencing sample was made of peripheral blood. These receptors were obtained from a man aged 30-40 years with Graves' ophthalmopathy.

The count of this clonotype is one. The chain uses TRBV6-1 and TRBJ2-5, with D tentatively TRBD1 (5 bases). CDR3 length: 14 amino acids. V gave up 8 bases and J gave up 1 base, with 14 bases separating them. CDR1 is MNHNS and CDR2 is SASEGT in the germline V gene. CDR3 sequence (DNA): TGTGCCAGCGGTCGGGCAGGGTCCCAAGAGACCCAGTACTTC. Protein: CASGRAGSQETQYF.

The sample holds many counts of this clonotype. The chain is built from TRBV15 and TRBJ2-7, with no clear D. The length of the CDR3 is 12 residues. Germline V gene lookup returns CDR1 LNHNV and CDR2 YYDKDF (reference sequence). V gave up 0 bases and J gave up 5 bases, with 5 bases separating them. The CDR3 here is CATSREGHEQYF. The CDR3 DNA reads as TGTGCCACCAGCAGAGAGGGCCACGAGCAGTACTTC.

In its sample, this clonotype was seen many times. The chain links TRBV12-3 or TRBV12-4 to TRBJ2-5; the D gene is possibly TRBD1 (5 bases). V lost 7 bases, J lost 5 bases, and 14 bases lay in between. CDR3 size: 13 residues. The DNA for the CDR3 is TGTGCCAGCACCCTGGGGCGTTCGGAGACCCAGTACTTC. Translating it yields CASTLGRSETQYF.

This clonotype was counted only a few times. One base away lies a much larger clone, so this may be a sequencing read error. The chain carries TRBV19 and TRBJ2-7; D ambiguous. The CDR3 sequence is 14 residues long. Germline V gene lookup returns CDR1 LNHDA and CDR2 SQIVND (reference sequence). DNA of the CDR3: TGTGCCAGTAGTATCGGGTGGTTACCAGCACAGCAGTGCTTC. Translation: CASSIGWLPAQQCF.

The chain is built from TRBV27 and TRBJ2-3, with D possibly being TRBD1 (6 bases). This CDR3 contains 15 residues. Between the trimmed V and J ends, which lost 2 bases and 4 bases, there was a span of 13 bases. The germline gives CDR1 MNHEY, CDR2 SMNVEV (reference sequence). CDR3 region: CASSLITGNADTQYF. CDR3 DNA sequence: TGTGCCAGCAGTTTAATTACAGGGAACGCAGATACGCAGTATTTT.

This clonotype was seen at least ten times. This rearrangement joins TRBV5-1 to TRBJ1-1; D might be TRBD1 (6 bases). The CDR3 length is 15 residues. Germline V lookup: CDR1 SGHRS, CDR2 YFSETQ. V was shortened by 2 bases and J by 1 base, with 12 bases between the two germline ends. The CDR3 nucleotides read TGCGCCAGCAGCTTCGGCAGGGGTCGGAACACTGAAGCTTTCTTT. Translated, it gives CASSFGRGRNTEAFF.